These 25 T cell receptor beta chains were sequenced from one sample in a study of blood T cell repertoires in COVID-19. Assay: immunoSEQ multiplex PCR; the TCRdb copy retains only in-frame clones and omits some. The table shows 150,000 to 200,000 clones, with around 80% occurring only once. Sequenced input: peripheral blood. The receptors derive from a woman aged 80 or older with acute or convalescent COVID-19.

In its sample, this clone was seen a few times. The V call is TRBV10-1, the J call TRBJ2-3; the match to TRBD1 covers 9 bases. CDR1 and CDR2 from the germline V gene are WNHNN and SYGVQD (reference sequence). Trimming removed 3 bases from V and 7 bases from J; junction bases left unmatched: 11. CDR3 size: 16 residues. CDR3 in DNA: TGCGCCAGCAGTGAATATCGCGGGACAGGGAGATATACGCAGTATTTT. It translates to CASSEYRGTGRYTQYF.

This chain links TRBV6-2 or TRBV6-3 with TRBJ2-3; D call uncertain. CDR1 is MNHEY, CDR2 SVGEGT, per germline. This CDR3 is built from 11 residues. Trimming took off 4 bases at V and 6 bases at J, with 5 bases between the two ends. DNA for the CDR3: TGTGCCAGCAGTTTGGGCGATACGCAGTATTTT. It codes for CASSLGDTQYF.

J is TRBJ2-3 and V is TRBV6-1; possibly TRBD1 for D (6 bases). The V and J ends lost 1 base and 5 bases respectively, with 13 bases between them. The length of the CDR3 is 15 residues. From germline, CDR1 is MNHNS and CDR2 SASEGT. The CDR3 sequence is CASSEGPTGGDTQYF. The CDR3, as DNA: TGTGCCAGCAGTGAAGGTCCGACAGGAGGAGATACGCAGTATTTT.

The rearrangement uses TRBV5-5 and TRBJ2-5; a weak D match, TRBD1 (5 bases). The length of the CDR3 is 16 residues. Germline assignment: CDR1 SGHKS and CDR2 YYEKEE (reference sequence). The ends were cut back, 0 bases at V and 0 bases at J, with 12 bases in the middle. In DNA, the CDR3 is TGTGCCAGCAGCTTGGTTGGACAAACTCACCAAGAGACCCAGTACTTC. Translated, it gives CASSLVGQTHQETQYF.

The genes are TRBV7-9 and TRBJ1-4; D unresolved. V was clipped by 5 bases and J by 6 bases, with 10 bases between them. The CDR3 runs to 13 residues. Germline CDR1 reads SEHNR; CDR2 reads FQNEAQ (reference sequence). The CDR3 region has the DNA TGTGCCAGCAGCCCGGAGGGCTATGAAAAACTGTTTTTT. Amino acid sequence: CASSPEGYEKLFF.

The chain is built from TRBV6-5 and TRBJ2-7; TRBD1 matches at 11 bases. Trimming cost V 7 bases and J 2 bases; bases outside gene matches: 4. Germline-derived CDR1 and CDR2 are MNHEY and SVGAGI. The CDR3 has 14 amino acids. The CDR3 DNA is TGTGCCAGCACTTGGACAGGGGGCCCCTACGAGCAGTACTTC. This codes for CASTWTGGPYEQYF.

This chain uses TRBV5-1 with TRBJ2-3, with 9 nucleotides matching TRBD2. Looked up from germline, CDR1 is SGHRS and CDR2 is YFSETQ. The CDR3 is made up of 17 amino acids. V was clipped by 0 bases and J by 6 bases; unmatched bases: 11. Here the CDR3 DNA reads TGCGCCAGCAGCTTGGTTGCTAGCGGGGAGGGTATTGATACGCAGTATTTT. Residues: CASSLVASGEGIDTQYF.

This clone was seen a handful of times. The chain links TRBV10-3 to TRBJ1-3; D may be TRBD1 (6 bases). The CDR3 is made up of 13 amino acids. Trimming shortened V by 6 bases and J by 6 bases, and 12 bases separated the two germline ends. Germline lookup yields CDR1 ENHRY and CDR2 SYGVKD. The CDR3 region is CAIRDSSQNTIYF. The CDR3, as DNA: TGTGCCATCAGGGACAGCTCCCAAAACACCATATATTTT.

The J gene is TRBJ2-7, the V gene TRBV5-4; TRBD1 is a possible D gene (6 bases). Germline V gene lookup returns CDR1 SGHNT and CDR2 YYREEE (reference sequence). The CDR3 is 14 residues long. The V end lost 0 bases, the J end lost 5 bases, and 12 bases lay between the germline ends. DNA for the CDR3: TGTGCCAGCAGCTTGGATGCAGGGGCTGACGAGCAGTACTTC. Amino acid sequence: CASSLDAGADEQYF.

This chain uses TRBV3-1 (or the pseudogene TRBV3-2) with TRBJ1-2; tentatively, D is TRBD1 (5 bases). The length of the CDR3 is 17 residues. Trimming cost V 3 bases and J 3 bases, with 20 bases left between them. Germline assignment: CDR1 LGHDT and CDR2 YNNKEL (reference sequence). This chain's CDR3 is CASSQTRGHLLYYGYTF. The CDR3 DNA sequence: TGTGCCAGCAGCCAGACAAGGGGTCACCTCCTATACTATGGCTACACCTTC.

This chain joins TRBV9 and TRBJ1-2; D is unresolved. Per the germline V gene, CDR1 is SGDLS and CDR2 is YYNGEE. The CDR3 runs 13 residues. V lost 4 bases to trimming and J lost 8 bases, with 15 bases between them. CDR3 sequence: CASSPPAKGGYTF. CDR3 bases: TGTGCCAGCAGCCCCCCAGCGAAAGGAGGCTACACCTTC.

The chain combines TRBV9 with TRBJ2-1; 8 bases match TRBD1. This CDR3 spans 15 amino acids. Germline V gene lookup returns CDR1 SGDLS and CDR2 YYNGEE. V shed 1 base, J shed 5 bases, and the junction held 5 bases outside the gene matches. The CDR3: CASSVQTGADNEQFF. In DNA form, the CDR3 reads TGTGCCAGCAGCGTACAGACAGGGGCGGACAATGAGCAGTTCTTC.

The chain employs TRBV5-6 and TRBJ1-2, with D unclear. Trimming took 3 bases from V and 2 from J, leaving 5 bases between them. The CDR3 sequence is 12 residues long. CDR1 and CDR2 (germline): SGHDT, YYEEEE. The CDR3 DNA is TGTGCCAGCAGCTACGAGAACTATGGCTACACCTTC. It translates to CASSYENYGYTF.

The genes are TRBV28 and TRBJ2-1; 8 nucleotides agree with TRBD2. Germline V gives CDR1 MDHEN, CDR2 SYDVKM. V lost 5 bases, J lost 4 bases, and 10 bases stayed unmatched. This CDR3 is built from 16 residues. The CDR3 DNA sequence: TGTGCCAGCAGTAGGGGCGGCGGGGGGATTTACAATGAGCAGTTCTTC. Translated: CASSRGGGGIYNEQFF. The full variable domain, in which reference TRBV28 and TRBJ2-1 provide the parts outside the CDR3, is DVKVTQSSRYLVKRTGEKVFLECVQDMDHENMFWYRQDPGLGLRLIYFSYDVKMKEKGDIPEGYSVSREKKERFSLILESASTNQTSMYLCASSRGGGGIYNEQFFGPGTRLTVL.

The chain recombines TRBV10-3 with TRBJ2-5; D possibly corresponds to TRBD2 (5 bases). The CDR3 sequence is 13 residues long. From germline, CDR1 is ENHRY and CDR2 SYGVKD. V dropped 0 bases and J dropped 4 bases, with 6 bases sitting between them. The CDR3 spells CAISESRAETQYF. In DNA, the CDR3 is TGTGCCATCAGTGAGTCGAGGGCAGAGACCCAGTACTTC.

The V and J genes are TRBV5-1 and TRBJ1-2; D unclear. Per germline, CDR1 SGHRS and CDR2 YFSETQ. The CDR3 extends over 14 amino acids. V dropped 2 bases and J dropped 1 base, with 9 bases sitting between them. The CDR3 protein is CASSLESNNYGYTF. The CDR3 DNA reads TGCGCCAGCAGCTTAGAATCTAATAACTATGGCTACACCTTC.

This sequence joins TRBV19 and TRBJ2-7, with 9 bases aligning to TRBD2. J gave up 3 bases and V 5 bases, and 20 bases lay outside the gene matches. Germline-derived CDR1 and CDR2 are LNHDA and SQIVND (reference sequence). The CDR3 consists of 19 residues. Written as DNA, the CDR3 is TGTGCCAGTAGTCCAAACCCGGCCGGACTAGCGATCGCAAACTACGAGCAGTACTTC. It yields the protein CASSPNPAGLAIANYEQYF. The entire variable domain, with the rest obtained from reference TRBV19 and TRBJ2-7, is as follows: DGGITQSPKYLFRKEGQNVTLSCEQNLNHDAMYWYRQDPGQGLRLIYYSQIVNDFQKGDIAEGYSVSREKKESFPLTVTSAQKNPTAFYLCASSPNPAGLAIANYEQYFGPGTRLTVT.

The rearrangement links TRBV5-4 to TRBJ2-5, with TRBD1 matching 8 bases. Trimming took 7 bases from V and 3 from J; bases not matched to a gene: 8. The CDR3 runs to 14 residues. Germline CDR1 reads SGHNT; CDR2 reads YYREEE (reference sequence). As DNA, the CDR3 is TGTGCCAGCCGCCTGCAGGGGGCGAAAGAGACCCAGTACTTC. This sequence encodes CASRLQGAKETQYF.

This clone was detected a few times. The J gene is TRBJ1-1, the V gene TRBV7-9; TRBD1 matches 9 bases. There are 14 residues in the CDR3. J was trimmed by 0 bases and V by 6 bases; bases with no gene match: 2. The germline V gene encodes CDR1 SEHNR and CDR2 FQNEAQ (reference sequence). CDR3 in amino acids: CASRRTGVNTEAFF. CDR3 nucleotide sequence: TGTGCCAGCAGGAGGACAGGGGTGAACACTGAAGCTTTCTTT. The whole variable domain, filled in from reference TRBV7-9 and TRBJ1-1, reads DTGVSQNPRHKITKRGQNVTFRCDPISEHNRLYWYRQTLGQGPEFLTYFQNEAQLEKSRLLSDRFSAERPKGSFSTLEIQRTEQGDSAMYLCASRRTGVNTEAFFGQGTRLTVV.

This clone has a handful of counts. This may stem from a read error, because a much larger clone lies one nucleotide away. The sample has other DNA sequences that encode this CDR3 too. The chain uses TRBV11-1 and TRBJ2-7; TRBD1 aligns across 8 bases. This CDR3 is built from 14 residues. Germline loops: CDR1 SGHAT, CDR2 FQDESV (reference sequence). V lost 5 bases and J lost 3; bases outside the gene matches: 6. CDR3 sequence: CASSPRTGNYEQYF. CDR3 sequence (DNA): TGTGCCAGCAGCCCCCGGACAGGGAACTACGAGCAGTACTTC.

The V gene is TRBV29-1, the J gene TRBJ1-1; TRBD1 aligns across 7 bases. The CDR3 contains 13 residues. Trimming cost V 7 bases and J 4 bases; bases outside gene matches: 9. CDR1 is SQVTM and CDR2 is ANQGSEA in the germline V gene. CDR3 protein: CSARGNIGTEAFF. The CDR3 DNA is TGCAGCGCCAGGGGGAACATCGGCACTGAAGCTTTCTTT.

The rearrangement joins TRBV7-9 to TRBJ1-5, with unresolved D. From germline, CDR1 is SEHNR and CDR2 FQNEAQ (reference sequence). Trimming removed 2 bases from V and 7 bases from J, with 9 bases in between. The CDR3 sequence is 13 residues long. CDR3 sequence reads: CASSLREGQPQHF. The CDR3 bases are TGTGCCAGCAGCTTACGGGAAGGACAGCCCCAGCATTTT.

J is TRBJ2-7 and V is TRBV5-1; D possibly corresponds to TRBD2 (6 bases). CDR3 size: 15 residues. V was clipped by 0 bases and J by 3 bases, with 13 bases between them. CDR1 is SGHRS and CDR2 is YFSETQ in the germline V gene. The CDR3 bases are TGCGCCAGCAGCTTGGAGTACGGGGGTGGCTACGAGCAGTACTTC. Protein product: CASSLEYGGGYEQYF.

The chain joins TRBV11-3 to TRBJ2-3, with 8 bases aligning to TRBD2. Germline CDR1 and CDR2: SGHNT and YENEEA. Losses at the gene ends were 5 bases for V and 6 bases for J; bases not matched to a gene: 7. The CDR3 is made up of 14 amino acids. CDR3 region: CASSPRTSGDTQYF. The CDR3 nucleotides read TGTGCCAGCAGCCCTCGCACTAGCGGCGATACGCAGTATTTT.

The chain recombines TRBV11-3 with TRBJ2-1; 10 nucleotides line up with TRBD1. The V and J ends lost 1 base and 6 bases, in that order; junction bases with no gene match: 6. From germline, CDR1 is SGHNT and CDR2 YENEEA. CDR3 length equals 16 residues. Here the CDR3 reads CASSLGGTGVSNEQFF. The CDR3 DNA reads TGTGCCAGCAGCTTAGGGGGGACAGGGGTTTCCAATGAGCAGTTCTTC.